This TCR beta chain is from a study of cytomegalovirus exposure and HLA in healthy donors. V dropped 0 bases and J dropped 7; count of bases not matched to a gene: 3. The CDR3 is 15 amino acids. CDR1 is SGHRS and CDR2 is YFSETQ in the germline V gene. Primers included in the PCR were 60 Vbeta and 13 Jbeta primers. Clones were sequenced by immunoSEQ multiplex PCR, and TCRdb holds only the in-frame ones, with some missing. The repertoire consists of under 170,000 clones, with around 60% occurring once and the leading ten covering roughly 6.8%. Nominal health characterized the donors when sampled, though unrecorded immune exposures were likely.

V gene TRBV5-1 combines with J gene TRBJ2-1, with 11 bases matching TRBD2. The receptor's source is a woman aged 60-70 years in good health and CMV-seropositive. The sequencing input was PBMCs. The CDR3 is CASSLATSGNNEQFF. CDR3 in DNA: TGCGCCAGCAGCTTGGCGACTAGCGGGAATAATGAGCAGTTCTTC.